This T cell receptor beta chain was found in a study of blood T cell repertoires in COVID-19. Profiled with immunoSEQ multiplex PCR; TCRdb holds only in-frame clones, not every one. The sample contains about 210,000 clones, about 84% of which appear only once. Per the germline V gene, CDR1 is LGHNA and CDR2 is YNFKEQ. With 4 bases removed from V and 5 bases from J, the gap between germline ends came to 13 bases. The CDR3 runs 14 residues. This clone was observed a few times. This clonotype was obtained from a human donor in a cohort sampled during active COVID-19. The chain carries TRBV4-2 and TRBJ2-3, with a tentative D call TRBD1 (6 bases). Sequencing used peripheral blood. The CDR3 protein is CASSLKQGEDTQYF. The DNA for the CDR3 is TGTGCCAGCAGCCTTAAACAGGGTGAAGATACGCAGTATTTT.